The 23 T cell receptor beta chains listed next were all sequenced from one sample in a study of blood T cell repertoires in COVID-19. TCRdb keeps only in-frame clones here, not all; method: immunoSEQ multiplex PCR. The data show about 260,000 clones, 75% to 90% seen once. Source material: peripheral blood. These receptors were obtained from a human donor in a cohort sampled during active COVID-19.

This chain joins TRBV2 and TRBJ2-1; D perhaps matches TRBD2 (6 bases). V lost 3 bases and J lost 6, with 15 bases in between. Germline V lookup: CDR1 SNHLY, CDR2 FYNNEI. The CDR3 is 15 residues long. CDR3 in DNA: TGTGCCAGCAGTGAGTCGGGGGTCGTGGGCAATGAGCAGTTCTTC. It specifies CASSESGVVGNEQFF.

In nucleotides, the CDR3 is TGTGCCAGCAGCCTGAAGCCCTCCTACGAGCAGTACTTC. It translates to CASSLKPSYEQYF. The J gene is TRBJ2-7, the V gene TRBV27; D is uncertain. Germline lookup yields CDR1 MNHEY and CDR2 SMNVEV (reference sequence). Deletions cut 6 bases from V and 0 bases from J, with 9 bases between. The CDR3 is 13 residues long.

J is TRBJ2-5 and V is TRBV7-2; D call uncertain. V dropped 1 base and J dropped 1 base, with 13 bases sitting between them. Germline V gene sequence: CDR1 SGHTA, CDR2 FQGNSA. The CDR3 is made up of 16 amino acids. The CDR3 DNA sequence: TGTGCCAGCAGCTTAGGGTTGCGGAGAGTCCAAGAGACCCAGTACTTC. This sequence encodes CASSLGLRRVQETQYF.

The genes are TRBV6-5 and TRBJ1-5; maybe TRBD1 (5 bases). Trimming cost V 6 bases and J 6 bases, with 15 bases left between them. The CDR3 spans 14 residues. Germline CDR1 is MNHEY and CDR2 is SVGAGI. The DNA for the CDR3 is TGTGCCAGCAGCTGGGGGGTTGAGGCTCAGCCCCAGCATTTT. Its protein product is CASSWGVEAQPQHF.

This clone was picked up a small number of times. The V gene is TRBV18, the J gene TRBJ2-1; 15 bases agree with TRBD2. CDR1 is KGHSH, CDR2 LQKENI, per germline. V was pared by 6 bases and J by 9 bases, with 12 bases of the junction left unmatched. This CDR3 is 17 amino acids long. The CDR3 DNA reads TGTGCCAGCTCGCCAGGACTAGCGGGAGGGGAGAGCGGTGAGCAGTTCTTC. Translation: CASSPGLAGGESGEQFF.

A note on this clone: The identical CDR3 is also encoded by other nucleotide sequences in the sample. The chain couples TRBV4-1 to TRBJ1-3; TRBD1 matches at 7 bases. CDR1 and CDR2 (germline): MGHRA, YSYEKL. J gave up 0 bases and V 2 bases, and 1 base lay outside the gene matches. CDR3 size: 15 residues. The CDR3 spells CASSQWDSSGNTIYF. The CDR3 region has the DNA TGCGCCAGCAGCCAATGGGACAGCTCTGGAAACACCATATATTTT.

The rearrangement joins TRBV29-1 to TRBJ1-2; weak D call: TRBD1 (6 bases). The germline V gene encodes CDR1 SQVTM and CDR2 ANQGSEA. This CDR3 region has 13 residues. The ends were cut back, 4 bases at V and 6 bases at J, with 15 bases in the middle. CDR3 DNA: TGCAGCGTTGGGCACAGGGCCCAAAATGGCTACACCTTC. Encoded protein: CSVGHRAQNGYTF.

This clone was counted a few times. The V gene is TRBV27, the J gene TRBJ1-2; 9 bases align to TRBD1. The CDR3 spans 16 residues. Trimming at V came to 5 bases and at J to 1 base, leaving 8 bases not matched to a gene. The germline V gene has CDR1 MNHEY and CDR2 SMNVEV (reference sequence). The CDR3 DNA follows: TGTGCCAGCAGTCCCGAGGGACAGGGCTATAACTATGGCTACACCTTC. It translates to CASSPEGQGYNYGYTF.

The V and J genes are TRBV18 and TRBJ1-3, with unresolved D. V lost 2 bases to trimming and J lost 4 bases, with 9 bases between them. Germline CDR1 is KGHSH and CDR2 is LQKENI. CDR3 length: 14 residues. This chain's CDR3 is CASSPSAIGNTIYF. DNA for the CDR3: TGTGCCAGCTCACCATCAGCGATCGGAAACACCATATATTTT.

The CDR3 loop reads CASSGWRASGRDTQYF. The CDR3 nucleotides are TGTGCCAGCAGCGGGTGGAGGGCTAGCGGGAGGGATACGCAGTATTTT. The V and J genes are TRBV7-3 and TRBJ2-3; 11 nucleotides match TRBD2. The trim removed 5 bases at V and 6 bases at J, leaving 10 bases unmatched. The length of the CDR3 is 16 residues. Looked up from germline, CDR1 is SGHTA and CDR2 is FQGTGA.

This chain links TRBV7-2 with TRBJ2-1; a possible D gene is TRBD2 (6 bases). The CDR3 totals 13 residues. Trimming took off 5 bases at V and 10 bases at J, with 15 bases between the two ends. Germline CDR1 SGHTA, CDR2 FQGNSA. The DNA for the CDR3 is TGTGCCAGCAGCAGCGCGGCCGCGGGGGAGCAGTTCTTC. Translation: CASSSAAAGEQFF.

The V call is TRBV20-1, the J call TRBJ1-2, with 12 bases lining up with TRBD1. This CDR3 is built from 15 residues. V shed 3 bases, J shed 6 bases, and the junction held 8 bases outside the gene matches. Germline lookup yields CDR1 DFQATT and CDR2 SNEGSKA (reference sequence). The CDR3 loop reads CSASPGTGGGDGYTF. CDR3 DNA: TGCAGTGCTAGTCCCGGGACAGGGGGCGGTGATGGCTACACCTTC.

The CDR3 DNA reads TGTGCCAGCAGGGGGGGACGGGTCGTAACTGAAGCTTTCTTT. Its protein product is CASRGGRVVTEAFF. This sequence joins TRBV2 and TRBJ1-1; maybe TRBD1 (5 bases). The V and J ends lost 6 bases and 5 bases respectively, with 16 bases between them. Per the germline V gene, CDR1 is SNHLY and CDR2 is FYNNEI. The CDR3 sequence is 14 residues long.

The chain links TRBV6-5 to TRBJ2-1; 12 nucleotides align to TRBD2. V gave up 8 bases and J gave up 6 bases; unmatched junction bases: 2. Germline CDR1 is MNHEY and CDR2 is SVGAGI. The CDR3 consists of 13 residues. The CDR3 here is CASQTSGGNEQFF. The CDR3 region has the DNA TGTGCCAGCCAGACTAGCGGGGGCAATGAGCAGTTCTTC.

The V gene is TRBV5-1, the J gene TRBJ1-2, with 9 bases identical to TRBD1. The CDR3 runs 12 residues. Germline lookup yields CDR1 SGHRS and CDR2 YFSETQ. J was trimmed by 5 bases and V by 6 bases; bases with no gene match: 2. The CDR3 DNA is TGCGCCAGCAAAGGACAGGGGTATGGCTACACCTTC. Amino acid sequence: CASKGQGYGYTF.

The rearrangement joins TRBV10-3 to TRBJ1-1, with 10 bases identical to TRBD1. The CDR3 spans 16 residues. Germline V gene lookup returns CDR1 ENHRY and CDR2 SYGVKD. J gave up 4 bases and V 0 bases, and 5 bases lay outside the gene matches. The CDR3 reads CAISESTGGAGTEAFF. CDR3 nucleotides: TGTGCCATCAGTGAGTCGACAGGGGGCGCGGGCACTGAAGCTTTCTTT.

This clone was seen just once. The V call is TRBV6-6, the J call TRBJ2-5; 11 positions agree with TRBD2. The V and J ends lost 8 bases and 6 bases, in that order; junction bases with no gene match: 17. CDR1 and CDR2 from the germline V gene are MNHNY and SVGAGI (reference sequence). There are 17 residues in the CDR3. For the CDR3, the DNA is TGTGCCAGCGGTCGAACTAGCGGGGGCATCGATATGAAGACCCAGTACTTC. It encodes CASGRTSGGIDMKTQYF.

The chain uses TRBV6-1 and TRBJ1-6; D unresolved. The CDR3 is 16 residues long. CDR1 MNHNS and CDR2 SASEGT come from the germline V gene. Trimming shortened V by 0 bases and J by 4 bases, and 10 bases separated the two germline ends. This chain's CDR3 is CASSEAPGGYNSPLHF. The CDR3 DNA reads TGTGCCAGCAGTGAAGCACCCGGCGGTTATAATTCACCCCTCCACTTT.

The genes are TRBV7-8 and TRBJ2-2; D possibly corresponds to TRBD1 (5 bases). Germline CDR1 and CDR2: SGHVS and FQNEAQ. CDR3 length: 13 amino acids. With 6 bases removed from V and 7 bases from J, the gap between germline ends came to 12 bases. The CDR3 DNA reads TGTGCCAGCAGTCGCAGGGTGGACGGGGAGCTGTTTTTT. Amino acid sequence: CASSRRVDGELFF.

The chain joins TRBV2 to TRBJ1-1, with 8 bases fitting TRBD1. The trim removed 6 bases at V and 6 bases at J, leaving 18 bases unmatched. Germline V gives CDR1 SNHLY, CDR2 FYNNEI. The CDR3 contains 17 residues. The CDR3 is CASSRVDRGISNSEAFF. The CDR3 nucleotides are TGTGCCAGCAGCCGGGTTGACAGGGGAATTTCAAACTCTGAAGCTTTCTTT.

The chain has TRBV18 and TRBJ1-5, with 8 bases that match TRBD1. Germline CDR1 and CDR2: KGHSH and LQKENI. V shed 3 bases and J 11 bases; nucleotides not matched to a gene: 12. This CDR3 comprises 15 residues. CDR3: CASSPSGQALATQHF. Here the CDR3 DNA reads TGTGCCAGCTCACCGTCGGGACAGGCGTTAGCGACCCAGCATTTT.

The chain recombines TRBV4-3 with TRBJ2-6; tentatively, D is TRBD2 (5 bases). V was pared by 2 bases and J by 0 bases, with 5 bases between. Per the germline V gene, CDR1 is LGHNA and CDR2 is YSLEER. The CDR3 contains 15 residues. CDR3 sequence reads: CASSQRGSGANVLTF. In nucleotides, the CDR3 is TGCGCCAGCAGCCAACGGGGCTCTGGGGCCAACGTCCTGACTTTC.

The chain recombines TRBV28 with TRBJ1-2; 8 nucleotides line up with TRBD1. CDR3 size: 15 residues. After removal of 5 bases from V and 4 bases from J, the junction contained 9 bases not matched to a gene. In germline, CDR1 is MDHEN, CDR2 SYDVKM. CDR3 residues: CASSVGQGRLYGYTF. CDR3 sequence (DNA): TGTGCCAGCAGTGTAGGACAGGGACGGCTCTATGGCTACACCTTC.